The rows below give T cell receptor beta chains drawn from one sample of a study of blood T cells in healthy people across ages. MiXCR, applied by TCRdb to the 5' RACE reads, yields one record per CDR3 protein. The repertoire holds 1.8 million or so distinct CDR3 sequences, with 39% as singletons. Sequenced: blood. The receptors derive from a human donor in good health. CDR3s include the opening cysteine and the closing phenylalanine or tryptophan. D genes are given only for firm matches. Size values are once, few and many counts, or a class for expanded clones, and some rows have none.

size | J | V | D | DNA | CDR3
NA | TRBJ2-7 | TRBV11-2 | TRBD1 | TGTGCCAGCAGCTGGTCCAGGGGGTCCTACGAGCAGTACTTC | CASSWSRGSYEQYF
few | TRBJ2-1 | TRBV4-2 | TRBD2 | TGTGCCAGCAGCCAAGGGGGGCTAGCGGGGAGAATCTCCTACAATGAGCAGTTCTTC | CASSQGGLAGRISYNEQFF
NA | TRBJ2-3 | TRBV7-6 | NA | TGTGCCAGCAGCTTAGCGCTGGGGATTTTCACAGATACGCAGTATTTT | CASSLALGIFTDTQYF
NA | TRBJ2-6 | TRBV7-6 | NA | TGTGCCAGCAGCTCCGCGAGCTCTGGGGCCAACGTCCTGACTTTC | CASSSASSGANVLTF
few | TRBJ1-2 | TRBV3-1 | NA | TGTGCCAGCAGTATCGGACAAGCCAAGCCCTATGGCTACACCTTC | CASSIGQAKPYGYTF
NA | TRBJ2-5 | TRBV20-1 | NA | TGCAGTGCTAGACTAGGGTCCCTCCAAGAGACCCAGTACTTC | CSARLGSLQETQYF
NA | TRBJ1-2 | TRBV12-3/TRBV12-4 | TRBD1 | TGTGCCAGCACAGGGACAGAGGTCGGCTACACCTTC | CASTGTEVGYTF
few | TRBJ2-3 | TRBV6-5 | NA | TGTGCCAGCAGTTTTGGGTATCGGCCAGATACGCAGTATTTT | CASSFGYRPDTQYF
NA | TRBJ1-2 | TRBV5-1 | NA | TGCGCCAGCAGCTCGGACAACGTGTATGGCTACACCTTC | CASSSDNVYGYTF
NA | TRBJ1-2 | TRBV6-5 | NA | TGTGCCAGCAGCCGCGGACCGCTTGGGGATGGCTACACCTTC | CASSRGPLGDGYTF
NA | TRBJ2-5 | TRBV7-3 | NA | TGTGCCAGCAGCTTACTGGGGCGGCGGATAGAGACCCAGTACTTC | CASSLLGRRIETQYF
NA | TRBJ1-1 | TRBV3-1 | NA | TGTGCCAGCAGCCAATCCCGTGAAGCTTTCTTT | CASSQSREAFF
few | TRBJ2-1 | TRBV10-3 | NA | TGTGCCATTGCCGGCGGGACTGGTTACGATGAGCAGTTCTTC | CAIAGGTGYDEQFF
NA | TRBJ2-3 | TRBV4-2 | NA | TGTGCCAGCAGCCCTAGACAGGGAGGCTACGGGGATACGCAGTATTTT | CASSPRQGGYGDTQYF
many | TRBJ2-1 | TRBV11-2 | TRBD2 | TGTGCCAGCAGCTCTAATAGGCGGGGGGCCTACAATGAGCAGTTCTTC | CASSSNRRGAYNEQFF
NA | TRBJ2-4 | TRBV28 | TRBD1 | TGTGCCAGCAGAGGGACAGGCCGTGGGTACGGGCAGTACTTC | CASRGTGRGYGQYF
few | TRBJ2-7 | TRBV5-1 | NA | TGCGCCAGCAGCTTCGACGGTAACCCCTCCTACGAGCAGTACTTC | CASSFDGNPSYEQYF
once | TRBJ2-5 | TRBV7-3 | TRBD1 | TGTGCCAGCAGCTTATTGGGGGACAGGGAAGAGACCCAGTACTTC | CASSLLGDREETQYF
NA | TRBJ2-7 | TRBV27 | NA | TGTGCCAGCATTTCGAGCTCCTGCGAGCAGTACTTC | CASISSSCEQYF
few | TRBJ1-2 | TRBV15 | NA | TGTGCCACCAGCAGAGAAAGGGTTTCGGACTATGGCTACACCTTC | CATSRERVSDYGYTF
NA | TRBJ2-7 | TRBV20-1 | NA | TGCAGTGCTACGTCTCACCAGGGTGTCCTCTACGAGCAGTACTTC | CSATSHQGVLYEQYF
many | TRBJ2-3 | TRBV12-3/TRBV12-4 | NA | TGTGCCAGCAGTTTAGCGGGGGGAAACACAGATACGCAGTATTTT | CASSLAGGNTDTQYF
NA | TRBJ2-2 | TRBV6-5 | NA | TGTGCCAGCAGTTATCGGTCTGGGGAGCTGTTTTTT | CASSYRSGELFF
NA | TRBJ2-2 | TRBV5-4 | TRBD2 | TGTGCCAGCAGCCGCGGGGGGAGCACCGGGGAGCTGTTTTTT | CASSRGGSTGELFF
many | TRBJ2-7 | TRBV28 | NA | TGTGCCAGCACCTCACCCTACGAGCAGTACTTC | CASTSPYEQYF